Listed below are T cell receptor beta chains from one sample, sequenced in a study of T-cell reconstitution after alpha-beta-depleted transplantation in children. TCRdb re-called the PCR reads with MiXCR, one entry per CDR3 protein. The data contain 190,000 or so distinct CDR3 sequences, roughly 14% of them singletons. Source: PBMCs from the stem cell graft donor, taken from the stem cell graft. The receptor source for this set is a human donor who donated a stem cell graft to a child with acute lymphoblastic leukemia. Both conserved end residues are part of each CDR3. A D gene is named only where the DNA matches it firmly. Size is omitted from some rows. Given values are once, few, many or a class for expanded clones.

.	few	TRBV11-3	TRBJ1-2	CASRGRGYGYTF	TGTGCCAGCCGCGGCCGGGGCTATGGCTACACCTTC
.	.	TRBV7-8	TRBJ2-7	CASSLAGGKQYF	TGTGCCAGCAGCTTAGCGGGGGGCAAGCAGTACTTC
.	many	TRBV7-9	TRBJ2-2	CASSFFVTGELFF	TGTGCCAGCAGCTTCTTCGTAACCGGGGAGCTGTTTTTT
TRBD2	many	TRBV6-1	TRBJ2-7	CASSTGTSGMNYEQYF	TGTGCCAGCAGTACAGGGACTAGCGGGATGAACTACGAGCAGTACTTC
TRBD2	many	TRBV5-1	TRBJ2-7	CASSLTSGRVHEQYF	TGCGCCAGCAGCCTGACTAGCGGGAGGGTCCACGAGCAGTACTTC
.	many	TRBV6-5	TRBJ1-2	CASGGPANYGYTF	TGTGCCAGCGGGGGACCCGCTAACTATGGCTACACCTTC
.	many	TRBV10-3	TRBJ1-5	CAISVGPSNQPQHF	TGTGCCATCAGCGTTGGACCTAGCAATCAGCCCCAGCATTTT
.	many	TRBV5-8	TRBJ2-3	CASSLVPSTDTQYF	TGTGCCAGCAGCTTGGTCCCTAGCACAGATACGCAGTATTTT
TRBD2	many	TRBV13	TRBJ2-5	CASSSRDYALGTQYF	TGTGCCAGCAGCTCCCGGGACTACGCCCTGGGGACCCAGTACTTC
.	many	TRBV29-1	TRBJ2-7	CSVVAGLGSSYEQYF	TGCAGCGTTGTTGCAGGGTTGGGGAGCTCCTACGAGCAGTACTTC
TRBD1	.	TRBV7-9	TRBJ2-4	CASSSTGQASQNIQYF	TGTGCCAGCAGCTCGACAGGACAGGCATCCCAAAACATTCAGTACTTC